This T cell receptor beta chain was found in a study of cytomegalovirus exposure and HLA in healthy donors. Use of 60 Vbeta and 13 Jbeta primers characterized the PCR. This table comes from immunoSEQ multiplex PCR, and its TCRdb copy is limited to in-frame clones, with some not included. The sample contains 70,000 to 100,000 clones, roughly 69% of which appear only once. Though nominally healthy at sampling, donors likely had unrecorded immune exposures. This clone was counted only a few times. Germline loops: CDR1 LGHNA, CDR2 YNFKEQ. V was trimmed by 4 bases and J by 6 bases, leaving 16 bases between them. The CDR3 consists of 16 residues.

The source of this sequence is a man aged 50-60 years in good health and CMV-seronegative. V is TRBV4-2 and J is TRBJ1-6, with D tentatively TRBD1 (6 bases). The specimen was PBMCs. The CDR3, as DNA: TGTGCCAGCAGCCCCGAGGTCGGACAGTCTAATTCACCCCTCCACTTT. The encoded protein is CASSPEVGQSNSPLHF.